This T cell receptor beta chain comes out of a study of naive and memory T cell subsets. Findings and caveats of the study: Each distinct alpha or beta sequence counts as one clonotype.

This clonotype was observed many times. Antigen specificity is unknown. The CDR3 length is 13 residues. Per the germline V gene, CDR1 is DFQATT and CDR2 is SNEGSKA (reference sequence). V lost 5 bases, J lost 4 bases, and 14 bases lay in between. After the first PCR, alpha and beta chain libraries were processed separately. Four subsets defined by CD45RA and CD27 were sorted after CD3, CD4, CD8 and live/dead staining. An equimolar mix of two oligonucleotides served as the beta constant-region primer for TRBC1 and TRBC2. An oligonucleotide with the SP2 primer and a 12-nucleotide UMI was ligated to the cDNA 3' end. From the UMI-ligation and nested PCR reads, TCRdb called clonotypes with MiXCR, one entry per CDR3 protein. The repertoire includes some 100,000 distinct CDR3 sequences, about 7% of them detected once, and about 1.6% sits in the top ten.

Source material: central memory CD4+ T cells from blood. The origin of this receptor is a human donor in good health. The V gene is TRBV20-1, the J gene TRBJ1-1; no definite D call. The CDR3: CSAPGPLGTEAFF. Here the CDR3 DNA reads TGCAGTGCTCCCGGGCCCCTGGGCACTGAAGCTTTCTTT.